Below, 21 T cell receptor beta chains from the same sample are listed, as sequenced in a study of blood T cell repertoires in COVID-19. TCRdb's table, derived via immunoSEQ multiplex PCR, lists solely in-frame clones and lacks some. The profile shows a few hundred thousand clones, about 85% of them singletons. Sequencing used PBMCs or T cells enriched from blood (not recorded which). The receptors come from a man aged 40-50 years who had recovered from COVID-19.

The table lists this clone with a few counts. V is TRBV3-1 (or the pseudogene TRBV3-2) and J is TRBJ1-6; D uncertain. Germline CDR1 LGHDT, CDR2 YNNKEL (reference sequence). With 0 bases removed from V and 0 bases from J, the gap between germline ends came to 12 bases. The CDR3 sequence is 18 residues long. The CDR3 protein is CASSQDLVSSSYNSPLHF. The CDR3 DNA follows: TGTGCCAGCAGCCAAGATCTAGTCTCTAGCTCCTATAATTCACCCCTCCACTTT.

In this sample, this clone turned up once. The rearrangement uses TRBV5-1 and TRBJ2-3; possible D gene TRBD1, 6 bases. With 0 bases removed from V and 1 base from J, the gap between germline ends came to 18 bases. Germline lookup yields CDR1 SGHRS and CDR2 YFSETQ. The CDR3 contains 18 residues. The CDR3 reads CASSLGFRGSSGTDTQYF. CDR3 coding DNA: TGCGCCAGCAGCTTGGGGTTCAGGGGCAGTAGCGGCACAGATACGCAGTATTTT.

The chain couples TRBV7-3 to TRBJ2-1; TRBD1 matches at 9 bases. With 5 bases clipped from V and 3 bases from J, the junction kept 5 bases outside the gene matches. From germline, CDR1 is SGHTA and CDR2 FQGTGA. The length of the CDR3 is 15 residues. The CDR3 protein is CASSPGTGHYNEQFF. In nucleotides, the CDR3 is TGTGCCAGCAGCCCCGGGACAGGGCACTACAATGAGCAGTTCTTC.

This clone was counted a few times. The J gene is TRBJ2-2, the V gene TRBV7-2, with 7 bases lining up with TRBD2. J was trimmed by 4 bases and V by 5 bases; bases with no gene match: 7. CDR1 is SGHTA, CDR2 FQGNSA, per germline. The length of the CDR3 is 15 residues. As DNA, the CDR3 is TGTGCCAGCAGCCAACTAGCGTCCCGCACCGGGGAGCTGTTTTTT. This encodes CASSQLASRTGELFF.

This clone was observed a single time. CDR3 sequence reads: CASSGLLAGTWNEQFF. CDR3 coding DNA: TGTGCCAGCAGTGGTCTGCTAGCGGGAACCTGGAATGAGCAGTTCTTC. The chain has TRBV2 and TRBJ2-1, with 9 bases identical to TRBD2. The junction had 11 bases not matched to a gene; V was cut back by 4 bases and J by 7 bases. CDR1 and CDR2 from the germline V gene are SNHLY and FYNNEI. The CDR3 covers 16 residues.

The chain links TRBV6-2 or TRBV6-3 to TRBJ1-5; TRBD1 might be the D (5 bases). Germline V gene data show CDR1 as MNHEY and CDR2 as SVGEGT. The CDR3 contains 17 residues. V was shortened by 6 bases and J by 2 bases, with 20 bases between the two germline ends. CDR3 residues: CASSRPVGGTGNQPQHF. The CDR3 DNA sequence: TGTGCCAGCAGCCGCCCCGTGGGGGGGACCGGCAATCAGCCCCAGCATTTT.

This sequence joins TRBV28 and TRBJ2-1; a possible D gene is TRBD1 (6 bases). The CDR3 runs to 15 residues. V lost 5 bases and J lost 3, with 14 bases in between. Per germline, CDR1 MDHEN and CDR2 SYDVKM. The CDR3 is CASSPNRAFYNEQFF. The DNA for the CDR3 is TGTGCCAGCAGTCCGAACAGGGCATTCTACAATGAGCAGTTCTTC.

The genes are TRBV25-1 and TRBJ1-2; TRBD1 might be the D (5 bases). In germline, CDR1 is MGHDK, CDR2 SYGVNS. CDR3 length equals 12 residues. Trimming shortened V by 6 bases and J by 0 bases, and 5 bases separated the two germline ends. CDR3 residues: CASRQANYGYTF. The DNA of the CDR3 is TGTGCCAGCAGACAGGCTAACTATGGCTACACCTTC.

J is TRBJ2-7 and V is TRBV27; perhaps TRBD1 as D (5 bases). Germline V CDR1 and CDR2: MNHEY, SMNVEV (reference sequence). V gave up 6 bases and J gave up 8 bases, with 14 bases separating them. The CDR3 consists of 12 residues. The CDR3 region is CASRDQGVKQYF. The DNA for the CDR3 is TGTGCCAGCAGAGACCAAGGGGTGAAGCAGTACTTC.

This chain joins TRBV5-1 and TRBJ1-2; possible D gene TRBD1, 6 bases. Looked up from germline, CDR1 is SGHRS and CDR2 is YFSETQ. The CDR3 has 14 residues. Trimming took off 4 bases at V and 6 bases at J, with 16 bases between the two ends. CDR3: CASSPGGGQHGYTF. The CDR3 nucleotides are TGCGCCAGCAGCCCCGGCGGGGGGCAGCATGGCTACACCTTC. The variable domain in full, with the rest retrieved from reference TRBV5-1 and TRBJ1-2, is KAGVTQTPRYLIKTRGQQVTLSCSPISGHRSVSWYQQTPGQGLQFLFEYFSETQRNKGNFPGRFSGRQFSNSRSEMNVSTLELGDSALYLCASSPGGGQHGYTFGSGTRLTVV.

A single count supports this clone. This CDR3 reads CASSPGAGDGYTF. Here the CDR3 DNA reads TGTGCCAGCAGCCCCGGTGCGGGGGATGGCTACACCTTC. The chain joins TRBV7-3 to TRBJ1-2; tentative D call: TRBD1 (5 bases). Between the trimmed V and J ends, which lost 5 bases and 6 bases, there was a span of 13 bases. Germline V gene lookup returns CDR1 SGHTA and CDR2 FQGTGA. The CDR3 extends over 13 amino acids.

V and J are TRBV3-1 (or the pseudogene TRBV3-2) and TRBJ2-7, with 13 positions matching TRBD2. Trimming cost V 5 bases and J 2 bases; bases outside gene matches: 0. Germline V CDR1 and CDR2: LGHDT, YNNKEL (reference sequence). This CDR3 comprises 14 residues. CDR3: CASSGTSGAYEQYF. CDR3 nucleotides: TGTGCCAGCAGCGGGACTAGCGGGGCCTACGAGCAGTACTTC.

The V gene is TRBV5-8, the J gene TRBJ1-5, with D unresolved. The CDR3 consists of 15 residues. Per germline, CDR1 SGHTS and CDR2 YDEGEE. V lost 0 bases and J lost 2, with 9 bases in between. The CDR3 region is CASSLAGSRNQPQHF. The CDR3 coding sequence is TGTGCCAGCAGCTTGGCGGGGTCGCGCAATCAGCCCCAGCATTTT.

The chain recombines TRBV28 with TRBJ2-7; D remains ambiguous. This CDR3 is built from 16 residues. The V gene lost 2 bases and the J gene lost 4 bases, with 18 bases spanning the gap. The germline CDR1 and CDR2 sequences are MDHEN and SYDVKM. The CDR3 nucleotides are TGTGCCAGCAGTTTAAGGCGGTTCAGCCGATGGTACGAGCAGTACTTC. As protein: CASSLRRFSRWYEQYF.

The chain is built from TRBV7-2 and TRBJ1-2, with 9 bases that match TRBD1. With 1 base clipped from V and 7 bases from J, the junction kept 7 bases outside the gene matches. Germline-derived CDR1 and CDR2 are SGHTA and FQGNSA. CDR3 length: 15 residues. The CDR3 DNA reads TGTGCCAGCAGCTTAGTAATACAGGGGGCGGGTGGCTACACCTTC. This gives the protein CASSLVIQGAGGYTF.

This clone has only one observation. This chain joins TRBV19 and TRBJ2-7; 8 bases are shared with TRBD1. Trimming removed 6 bases from V and 3 bases from J; junction bases left unmatched: 10. This CDR3 spans 15 amino acids. Germline V gene sequence: CDR1 LNHDA, CDR2 SQIVND (reference sequence). Here the CDR3 reads CASSPGTGAVYEQYF. CDR3 sequence (DNA): TGTGCCAGTAGCCCTGGGACAGGTGCAGTCTACGAGCAGTACTTC.

This chain links TRBV10-3 with TRBJ1-1; D perhaps matches TRBD1 (5 bases). The CDR3 covers 14 residues. Trimming left V 4 bases short and J 0 bases short, with 9 bases between. In germline, CDR1 is ENHRY, CDR2 SYGVKD. The CDR3 sequence: CAISGQGLNTEAFF. The DNA for the CDR3 is TGTGCCATCAGTGGGCAGGGATTGAACACTGAAGCTTTCTTT.

The J gene is TRBJ2-3, the V gene TRBV11-2; no clear D. CDR3 length equals 17 residues. CDR1 is SGHAT, CDR2 FQNNGV, per germline. The V end lost 5 bases, the J end lost 7 bases, and 25 bases lay between the germline ends. This CDR3 is CASSTPLVGPHKNTQYF. The CDR3 DNA reads as TGTGCCAGCAGCACCCCCTTGGTTGGGCCACACAAAAATACGCAGTATTTT.

The J gene is TRBJ2-7, the V gene TRBV18; D is possibly TRBD2 (7 bases). In germline, CDR1 is KGHSH, CDR2 LQKENI. This CDR3 is built from 15 residues. V gave up 2 bases and J gave up 2 bases, with 13 bases separating them. The CDR3 DNA is TGTGCCAGCTCACCAGGAGGGGGAGGGACCTACGAGCAGTACTTC. This translates into CASSPGGGGTYEQYF.

This rearrangement joins TRBV6-1 to TRBJ1-1; tentative D call: TRBD1 (6 bases). Germline V lookup: CDR1 MNHNS, CDR2 SASEGT. The V end lost 2 bases, the J end lost 3 bases, and 7 bases lay between the germline ends. The CDR3 is 13 residues long. The CDR3 coding sequence is TGTGCCAGCAGTGAAAGACAGGACACTGAAGCTTTCTTT. It translates to CASSERQDTEAFF.

The gene calls are TRBV2 and TRBJ2-7, with 12 bases that match TRBD2. Unmatched junction bases numbered 3, after V lost 6 bases and J lost 0 bases. There are 15 residues in the CDR3. Germline CDR1 and CDR2: SNHLY and FYNNEI. CDR3 bases: TGTGCCAGCAGGGGGACTAGCGGGCACTCCTACGAGCAGTACTTC. Amino acids: CASRGTSGHSYEQYF.